This T cell receptor beta chain was observed in a study of T-cell memory formation after mild COVID-19. Background on the study: Largely, TCR clusters stayed within a single donor.

Notes on the study in general: A subset of responding clones appeared in pre-infection memory, suggesting cross-reactive memory joined. The main location of contracting CD4+ clones was CM and EM, and that of contracting CD8+ clones was EMRA.

Of note for this clonotype: What it recognizes is unknown.

TCRdb redid the calling of the 5' RACE reads with MiXCR, one entry per CDR3 protein. Of under 250,000 distinct CDR3 sequences listed, over 9.5% were seen once; the top ten hold 3.5% to 4%. CDR3 size: 19 residues. V gave up 2 bases and J gave up 0 bases; unmatched junction bases: 9. CDR1 and CDR2 from the germline V gene are LGHNA and YSLEER. The sequence was obtained from a young man who had mild COVID-19 (a few samples of this study predate the infection). Cell type and time point are not known. The V call is TRBV4-3, the J call TRBJ2-1; 11 bases fit TRBD2. Sequencing input: PBMCs or a T cell subset sorted from them (not recorded which). CDR3 bases: TGCGCCAGCAGCCAATTCCCTAGCGGGGGGACTAGCTCCTACAATGAGCAGTTCTTC. Its protein is CASSQFPSGGTSSYNEQFF.